This T cell receptor beta chain stems from a study of T cell repertoires in cytomegalovirus infection. Study information: Matching HLA type and CMV infection were both indicated by public TCR beta signatures. Study-wide results and caveats: Predominance within the ex vivo response was attributable to HLA-C-restricted CMV-specific TCR beta clonotypes. Cumulative frequency (of public TCR beta family members) identified carriers of CMV plus the relevant HLA.

As regards this clonotype: What it binds is unknown.

TCRdb reanalysed the reads using MiXCR and keeps one entry per CDR3 protein. The data show about 240,000 distinct CDR3 sequences, roughly an eighth seen once. With 7 bases clipped from V and 6 bases from J, the junction kept 7 bases outside the gene matches. CDR3 length: 13 amino acids. The V gene's germline CDR1 is DFQATT and CDR2 SNEGSKA (reference sequence). The TCR was taken from a human donor in good health (CMV status not recorded). Some clones in this sample may be carry-over from other donors' samples. J is TRBJ2-1 and V is TRBV20-1; 9 bases match TRBD2. The source material was PBMCs. The CDR3 coding sequence is TGCAGTGACAGAGCGGGGGGTACCAATGAGCAGTTCTTC. Protein: CSDRAGGTNEQFF.